Reported below is one T cell receptor beta chain. What it binds is not known. Carrying UMI labels, the TRB cDNA libraries were prepared through 5' RACE. TCRdb re-analyzed the 5' RACE reads; it lists each CDR3 protein once, without DNA. Listed are around 96,000 distinct CDR3 sequences; over 1.5% falls within the top ten. The data were obtained in a study of CXCR3-negative and CXCR3-positive naive CD8 T cells. Study observations and caveats: Comparably high diversity was seen in both naive subsets, and much lower diversity in memory CD8+ cells. Both naive subsets, CXCR3-negative and CXCR3-positive, displayed similar TRBV-TRBJ usage, unlike memory cells. TRB CDR3s were more hydrophobic in CXCR3-positive than in CXCR3-negative naive cells.

The TCR sequence derives from a human donor in good health. Some clones in this sample may be carry-over from other donors' samples. The sample comprised naive CXCR3- CD8+ T cells from blood. Subset here: CD45RO-CCR7+CD27+CD95- naive CD8+ T cells lacking CXCR3 (TNR3-).

CDR3 region: CASSGGSSTFF. The rearrangement links TRBV11-2 to TRBJ1-1; TCRdb indicates TRBD1, and absent DNA this call remains unverified. CDR3 size: 11 residues. Germline CDR1 and CDR2: SGHAT and FQNNGV.